Listed below are T cell receptor beta chains from one sample, sequenced in a study of cytomegalovirus exposure and HLA in healthy donors. Assay: immunoSEQ multiplex PCR; the TCRdb copy retains only in-frame clones and omits some. The table shows about 170,000 clones, with roughly 80% occurring only once. The specimen was PBMCs. All receptors derive from a girl aged 5-17 years in good health and CMV-seropositive. Both conserved end residues are part of each CDR3. The order of the fields is V gene, J gene, CDR3 protein.

V gene: TRBV7-9
J gene: TRBJ2-4
CDR3 protein: CASSLGQGIRYF

V gene: TRBV19
J gene: TRBJ1-1
CDR3 protein: CASSMGTPREAFF

V gene: TRBV2
J gene: TRBJ2-2
CDR3 protein: CASSPRPQGPGELFF

V gene: TRBV19
J gene: TRBJ1-1
CDR3 protein: CASSPLDRDTEAFF

V gene: TRBV2
J gene: TRBJ2-3
CDR3 protein: CASSRAGSNTDTQYF

V gene: TRBV6-1
J gene: TRBJ1-5
CDR3 protein: CASSLGHSSNQPQHF

V gene: TRBV18
J gene: TRBJ1-1
CDR3 protein: CASSRNRDRDEAFF

V gene: TRBV20-1
J gene: TRBJ1-2
CDR3 protein: CSAGTGGYTF

V gene: TRBV9
J gene: TRBJ1-1
CDR3 protein: CASSRAQGASGTEAFF

V gene: TRBV7-8
J gene: TRBJ1-5
CDR3 protein: CASSRGTANSNQPQHF

V gene: TRBV5-1
J gene: TRBJ1-1
CDR3 protein: CASSLTGSGTEAFF

V gene: TRBV27
J gene: TRBJ2-7
CDR3 protein: CASSAQGTYEQYF

V gene: TRBV29-1
J gene: TRBJ1-2
CDR3 protein: CSVRREDRVGGYTF

V gene: TRBV19
J gene: TRBJ1-1
CDR3 protein: CASSIGSTMNTEAFF

V gene: TRBV27
J gene: TRBJ2-7
CDR3 protein: CASSLVAGGGGPYEQYF

V gene: TRBV5-1
J gene: TRBJ2-7
CDR3 protein: CASSLAGQNLYEQYF

V gene: TRBV28
J gene: TRBJ1-2
CDR3 protein: CASSYTEKLRLYGYTF

V gene: TRBV7-2
J gene: TRBJ1-1
CDR3 protein: CASSPRTGGNTEAFF

V gene: TRBV7-8
J gene: -
CDR3 protein: CASSSGTGGFYEQYF

V gene: TRBV28
J gene: TRBJ2-5
CDR3 protein: CASSLSGSGPNRETQYF

V gene: TRBV29-1
J gene: TRBJ1-2
CDR3 protein: CSGQGNYGYTF

V gene: TRBV10-2
J gene: TRBJ2-7
CDR3 protein: CASSVVSYEQYF

V gene: TRBV4-1
J gene: TRBJ2-5
CDR3 protein: CASSQDRSEGETQYF

V gene: TRBV5-1
J gene: TRBJ2-1
CDR3 protein: CASSPDPVGGNEQFF

V gene: TRBV7-8
J gene: TRBJ1-2
CDR3 protein: CASSLVGTGSLNLYGYTF

V gene: TRBV5-1
J gene: TRBJ2-1
CDR3 protein: CASRLAPSSYNEQFF

V gene: TRBV6-5
J gene: TRBJ1-2
CDR3 protein: CASSYRGVGYGYTF

V gene: TRBV19
J gene: TRBJ2-7
CDR3 protein: CASSPAGGALSWEQYF

V gene: TRBV5-4
J gene: TRBJ2-1
CDR3 protein: CASSLSSGGYNEQFF